These 5 T cell receptor beta chains share one sample of origin, sequenced in a study of shared clonotypes between healthy human individuals. TCRdb's copy holds only in-frame clones and misses some; the assay was immunoSEQ multiplex PCR. The table has millions of clones, more than 85% seen once. The sequencing sample was made of naive CD4+ T cells from PBMCs. Stated subset: CD45RA+ positively selected. These receptors all stem from a man between 18 and 35 years old in good health. Some clones in this sample may be carry-over from other donors' samples.

The chain recombines TRBV27 with TRBJ2-3; D not certain. The CDR3 covers 17 residues. Germline V gives CDR1 MNHEY, CDR2 SMNVEV (reference sequence). V was clipped by 8 bases and J by 0 bases, with 21 bases between them. CDR3 sequence: CASPSFGVGPSTDTQYF. In DNA, the CDR3 is TGTGCCAGCCCGTCCTTCGGTGTGGGTCCTAGCACAGATACGCAGTATTTT.

The rearrangement uses TRBV30 and TRBJ1-2; D is unclear. The CDR3 is 13 residues long. Trimming took 1 base from V and 4 from J, leaving 10 bases between them. Germline loops: CDR1 GTSNPN, CDR2 SVGIG (reference sequence). This CDR3 reads CAWSAGFSYGYTF. The CDR3 DNA reads TGTGCCTGGAGTGCAGGCTTTAGCTATGGCTACACCTTC.

The genes are TRBV6-1 and TRBJ1-5, with D tentatively TRBD1 (6 bases). The CDR3 is 15 residues long. Germline V gives CDR1 MNHNS, CDR2 SASEGT. The V end was cut by 9 bases, the J end by 6 bases, with 21 bases between. For the CDR3, the DNA is TGTGCCAGTTTAGCGGGGGGGCGCGGTGGTCAGCCCCAGCATTTT. It encodes CASLAGGRGGQPQHF.

The chain employs TRBV27 and TRBJ2-7, with 11 bases identical to TRBD2. The CDR3 has 14 residues. The germline gives CDR1 MNHEY, CDR2 SMNVEV (reference sequence). Trimming took 8 bases from V and 2 from J; bases not matched to a gene: 5. The CDR3 DNA reads TGTGCCAGCCGTACTAGCGGGGGACCCTACGAGCAGTACTTC. This codes for CASRTSGGPYEQYF.

V usage is TRBV12-5 and J usage is TRBJ1-3; no reliable D call. V lost 1 base, J lost 6 bases, and 19 bases lay in between. CDR3 size: 17 residues. CDR1 LGHNT and CDR2 FRNRAP come from the germline V gene. DNA for the CDR3: TGTGCTAGTGGTTTGGCCACATATACCGGTCCCCCAAACACCATATATTTT. It specifies CASGLATYTGPPNTIYF.